One sample yielded the 10 T cell receptor beta chains listed below, sequenced in a study of cytomegalovirus exposure and HLA in healthy donors. 60 Vbeta and 13 Jbeta primers were used in PCR. Sequenced by immunoSEQ multiplex PCR; TCRdb stores in-frame clones only, minus some. This sample carries 90,000 to 110,000 clones, 65% to 80% of them seen once, and the ten largest clones take roughly 5.7%. Material: PBMCs. The receptor set was obtained from a male donor in good health and CMV-seronegative.

As concerns this clone: A junction end diverges from the germline sequence, so it may reflect a read error. The CDR3, as DNA: TGTACCAGCAGCCCGGGGGGCTCCCGATTCGAGCAGTACTTC. Translated, it gives CTSSPGGSRFEQYF. V and J are TRBV11-3 and TRBJ2-7, with a weak D call TRBD2 (7 bases). This CDR3 has 14 amino acids. CDR1 is SGHNT and CDR2 is YENEEA in the germline V gene.

The J gene is TRBJ2-7, the V gene TRBV5-6; tentatively, D is TRBD1 (6 bases). CDR3 length: 14 amino acids. Per the germline V gene, CDR1 is SGHDT and CDR2 is YYEEEE. V was shortened by 5 bases and J by 5 bases, with 17 bases between the two germline ends. CDR3: CASRQTRGSDEQYF. The CDR3 DNA reads as TGTGCCAGCAGGCAAACCAGGGGTTCCGACGAGCAGTACTTC.

This chain uses TRBV6-1 with TRBJ1-5; possibly TRBD1 for D (5 bases). From germline, CDR1 is MNHNS and CDR2 SASEGT. Trimming removed 6 bases from V and 9 bases from J, with 21 bases in between. CDR3 length equals 15 residues. The CDR3 nucleotides are TGTGCCAGCAGCGCTAAGGGGCCCGGGTTAATGCCCCAGCATTTT. Protein product: CASSAKGPGLMPQHF.

The V call is TRBV9, the J call TRBJ2-1; TRBD1 agrees at 10 bases. After removal of 0 bases from V and 6 bases from J, the junction contained 9 bases not matched to a gene. This CDR3 is 17 amino acids long. Germline-derived CDR1 and CDR2 are SGDLS and YYNGEE. CDR3 sequence (DNA): TGTGCCAGCAGCGTAGCCGGCGGGACAGGGGTTCCCAATGAGCAGTTCTTC. This gives the protein CASSVAGGTGVPNEQFF.

V is TRBV27 and J is TRBJ2-5, with TRBD1 matching 8 bases. The junction had 3 bases not matched to a gene; V was cut back by 5 bases and J by 1 base. The germline V gene encodes CDR1 MNHEY and CDR2 SMNVEV (reference sequence). CDR3 length: 14 amino acids. The CDR3 reads CASSPTGGQETQYF. The CDR3 nucleotides are TGTGCCAGCAGTCCCACAGGGGGCCAAGAGACCCAGTACTTC.

This clone was detected only once. V gene TRBV27 combines with J gene TRBJ2-1, with TRBD2 matching over 15 bases. The CDR3 loop spans 15 amino acids. Germline CDR1 MNHEY, CDR2 SMNVEV (reference sequence). The V and J ends lost 10 bases and 9 bases, in that order; junction bases with no gene match: 10. The CDR3 nucleotides are TGTGCCATCGCTCCTTGGACTAGCGGGAGGGGTGAGCAGTTCTTC. It is translated as CAIAPWTSGRGEQFF.

The chain combines TRBV7-2 with TRBJ2-1; possibly TRBD1 for D (6 bases). CDR1 SGHTA and CDR2 FQGNSA come from the germline V gene. The CDR3 is 12 amino acids. Between the trimmed V and J ends, which lost 5 bases and 12 bases, there was a span of 14 bases. In nucleotides, the CDR3 is TGTGCCAGCAGCATACAGGGTCTCGGGCAGTTCTTC. Its protein product is CASSIQGLGQFF.

This clone came up once. The chain links TRBV19 to TRBJ2-7; 9 bases align to TRBD2. This CDR3 comprises 13 residues. Germline V gives CDR1 LNHDA, CDR2 SQIVND (reference sequence). Unmatched junction bases numbered 2, after V lost 6 bases and J lost 2 bases. CDR3 nucleotides: TGTGCCAGTAGCAGCGGGGGGCCCTACGAGCAGTACTTC. Protein: CASSSGGPYEQYF.

J is TRBJ1-6 and V is TRBV9; D gene unclear. Trimming removed 0 bases at V and 7 bases at J, with 5 bases between. The CDR3 is 13 amino acids. Germline V gene data show CDR1 as SGDLS and CDR2 as YYNGEE. The CDR3 DNA reads as TGTGCCAGCAGCGTAGGAGGGAATTCACCCCTCCACTTT. It codes for CASSVGGNSPLHF.

The chain uses TRBV4-2 and TRBJ2-7, with TRBD2 identical over 8 bases. Looked up from germline, CDR1 is LGHNA and CDR2 is YNFKEQ. The CDR3 consists of 15 residues. J lost 4 bases, V lost 3 bases, and 8 bases had no gene match. In nucleotides, the CDR3 is TGTGCCAGCAGCCACAACCCGGCGGGAGGATACGAGCAGTACTTC. The encoded protein is CASSHNPAGGYEQYF.